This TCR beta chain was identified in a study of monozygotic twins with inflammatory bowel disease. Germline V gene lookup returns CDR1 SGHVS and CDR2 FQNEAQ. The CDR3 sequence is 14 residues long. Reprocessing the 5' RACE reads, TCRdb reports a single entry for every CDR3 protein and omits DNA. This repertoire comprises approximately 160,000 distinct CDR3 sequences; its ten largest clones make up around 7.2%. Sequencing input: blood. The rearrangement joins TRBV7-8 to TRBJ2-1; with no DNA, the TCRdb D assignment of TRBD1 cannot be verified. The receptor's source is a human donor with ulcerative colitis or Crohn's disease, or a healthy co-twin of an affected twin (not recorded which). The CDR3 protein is CASSSDRAHKGKFF.